These T cell receptor beta chains were read from a single sample in a study of T-cell reconstitution after alpha-beta-depleted transplantation in children. One entry per CDR3 protein results from TCRdb running MiXCR on the PCR reads. Here the sample spans hundreds of thousands of distinct CDR3 sequences, about an eighth being singletons. Sequences were derived from PBMCs, sampled before TCRalphabeta/CD19-depleted stem cell transplant. Source of these receptors: a girl aged 2 to 10 with congenital amegakaryocytic thrombocytopenia, due to receive a stem cell transplant. Each CDR3 is given with its conserved first and last residue. The D gene is left open where the match is weak.

D gene,V gene,J gene,CDR3 protein
-,TRBV10-3,TRBJ2-5,CAISEGYQETQYF
TRBD1,TRBV19,TRBJ1-1,CASKTGVVNTEAVF
-,TRBV7-6,TRBJ2-7,CASSPGISSYEQYF
-,TRBV4-1,TRBJ2-7,CASSHVGRAYEQYF
-,TRBV10-3,TRBJ2-2,CAISDSTGELFF
TRBD2,TRBV7-2,TRBJ2-2,CASSFFSGSLNGELFF
-,TRBV20-1,TRBJ2-7,CSAQPLPYEQYF
TRBD2,TRBV7-8,TRBJ2-1,CASRKNRQLWTSGRYNEQFF
-,TRBV4-1,TRBJ2-5,CASSSLHKETQYF
-,TRBV28,TRBJ2-5,CASSLLAKEETQYF
-,TRBV20-1,TRBJ2-3,CSAREWDFTDTQYF
TRBD1,TRBV20-1,TRBJ1-2,CSAGDRGQVYGYTF
TRBD2,TRBV28,TRBJ2-3,CASSDGLAGRTDTQYF
-,TRBV29-1,TRBJ2-7,CSVQGSGLEKEQYF
-,TRBV6-5,TRBJ2-5,CASSLGPQETQDF
-,TRBV20-1,TRBJ2-1,CSARDLGSAIYNEQFF
-,TRBV11-2,TRBJ1-5,CASSNLNQPQHF
TRBD2,TRBV5-1,TRBJ2-1,CASSNLAGGDNEQFF
-,TRBV20-1,TRBJ2-1,CSAFEARSSYNEQFF
TRBD1,TRBV7-8,TRBJ1-1,CASSLSGTENTEAFF
-,TRBV6-5,TRBJ2-7,CASSYPGSYEQYF
TRBD2,TRBV7-3,TRBJ2-1,CASSFFPPGTSVYEQFF
-,TRBV12-3/TRBV12-4,TRBJ2-1,CASSPGHLGYNEQFF
TRBD1,TRBV12-3/TRBV12-4,TRBJ1-5,CASSLLTGYLGRNQPQHF
-,TRBV15,TRBJ1-5,CATRVHFTNQPQHF
TRBD2,TRBV2,TRBJ2-3,CASSGGLAGSVRADTQYF